The subject of this entry is one TCR beta chain. This sample stems from a study of blood T cell repertoires in COVID-19. Using immunoSEQ multiplex PCR, the repertoire was profiled, and TCRdb retains in-frame clones only, with some absent. The repertoire consists of roughly 180,000 clones, with roughly 81% occurring once and the leading ten covering 5% to 6%. Germline values: CDR1 LGHNA, CDR2 YSLEER. CDR3 length: 15 residues. V was pared by 0 bases and J by 7 bases, with 10 bases between. Enrolment of Seattle patients took place during active infection, and they were followed longitudinally. Material for sequencing was peripheral blood. The receptor's source is a woman between 45 and 60 years old with COVID-19, enrolled during active disease. This chain uses TRBV4-3 with TRBJ1-6; the D is unclear. CDR3 DNA sequence: TGCGCCAGCAGCCAAGACAAGTTGCAGAATTCACCCCTCCACTTT. Its translation is CASSQDKLQNSPLHF.